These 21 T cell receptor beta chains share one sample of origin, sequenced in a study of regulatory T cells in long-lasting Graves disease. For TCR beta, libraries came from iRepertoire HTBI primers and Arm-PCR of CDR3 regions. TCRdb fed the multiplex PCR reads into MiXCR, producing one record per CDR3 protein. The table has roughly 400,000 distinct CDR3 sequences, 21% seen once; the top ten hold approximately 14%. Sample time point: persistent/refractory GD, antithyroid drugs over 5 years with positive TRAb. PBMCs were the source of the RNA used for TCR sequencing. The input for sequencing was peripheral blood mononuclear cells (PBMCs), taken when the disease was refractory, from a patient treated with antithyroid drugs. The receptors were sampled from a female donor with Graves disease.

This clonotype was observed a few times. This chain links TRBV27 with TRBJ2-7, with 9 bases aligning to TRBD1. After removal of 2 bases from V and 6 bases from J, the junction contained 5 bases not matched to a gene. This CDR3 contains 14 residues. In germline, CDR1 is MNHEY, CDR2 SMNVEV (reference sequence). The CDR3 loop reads CASSLGTGTAEQYF. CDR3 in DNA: TGTGCCAGCAGTTTAGGGACAGGGACAGCCGAGCAGTACTTC.

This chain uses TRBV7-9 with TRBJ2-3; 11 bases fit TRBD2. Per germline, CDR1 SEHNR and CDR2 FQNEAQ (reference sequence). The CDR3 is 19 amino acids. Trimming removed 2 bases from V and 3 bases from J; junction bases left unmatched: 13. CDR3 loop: CASSLSGSLAGGATDTQYF. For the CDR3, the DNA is TGTGCCAGCAGCTTATCGGGGTCTCTAGCGGGAGGCGCAACAGATACGCAGTATTTT.

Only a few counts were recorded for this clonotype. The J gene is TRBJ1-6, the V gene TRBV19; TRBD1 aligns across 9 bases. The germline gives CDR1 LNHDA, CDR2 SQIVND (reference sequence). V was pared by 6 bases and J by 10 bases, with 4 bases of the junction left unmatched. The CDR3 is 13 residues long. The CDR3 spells CASRGQGESPLHF. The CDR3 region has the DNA TGTGCCAGTAGGGGACAGGGCGAGTCACCCCTCCACTTT.

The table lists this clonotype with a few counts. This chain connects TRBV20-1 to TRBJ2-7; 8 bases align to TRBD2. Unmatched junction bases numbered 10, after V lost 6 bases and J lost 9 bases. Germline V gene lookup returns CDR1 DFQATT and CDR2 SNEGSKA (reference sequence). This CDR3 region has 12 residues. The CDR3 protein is CSAAIGLAGQYF. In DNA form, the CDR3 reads TGCAGTGCGGCCATAGGACTAGCCGGGCAGTACTTC.

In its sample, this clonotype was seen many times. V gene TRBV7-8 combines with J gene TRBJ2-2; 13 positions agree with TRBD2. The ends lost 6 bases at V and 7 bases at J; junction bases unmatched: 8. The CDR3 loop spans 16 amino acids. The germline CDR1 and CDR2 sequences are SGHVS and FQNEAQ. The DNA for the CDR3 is TGTGCCAGCAGAACGACTAGCGGGAGGTTTTTCGGGGAGCTGTTTTTT. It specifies CASRTTSGRFFGELFF. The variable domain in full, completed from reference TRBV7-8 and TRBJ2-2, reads GAGVSQSPRYKVAKRGQDVALRCDPISGHVSLFWYQQALGQGPEFLTYFQNEAQLDKSGLPSDRFFAERPEGSVSTLKIQRTQQEDSAVYLCASRTTSGRFFGELFFGEGSRLTVL.

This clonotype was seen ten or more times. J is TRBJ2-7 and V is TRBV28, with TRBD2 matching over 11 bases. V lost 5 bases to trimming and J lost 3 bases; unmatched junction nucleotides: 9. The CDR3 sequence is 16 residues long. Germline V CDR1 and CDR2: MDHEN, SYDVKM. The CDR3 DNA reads TGTGCCAGCAGTACCCCTAGCGGGAGGATCCACTACGAGCAGTACTTC. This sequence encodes CASSTPSGRIHYEQYF.

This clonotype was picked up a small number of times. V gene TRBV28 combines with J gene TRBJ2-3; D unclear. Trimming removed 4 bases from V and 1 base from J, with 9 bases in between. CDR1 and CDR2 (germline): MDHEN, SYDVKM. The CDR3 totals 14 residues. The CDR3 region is CASSYTTGTDTQYF. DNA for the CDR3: TGTGCCAGCAGTTACACGACTGGCACAGATACGCAGTATTTT.

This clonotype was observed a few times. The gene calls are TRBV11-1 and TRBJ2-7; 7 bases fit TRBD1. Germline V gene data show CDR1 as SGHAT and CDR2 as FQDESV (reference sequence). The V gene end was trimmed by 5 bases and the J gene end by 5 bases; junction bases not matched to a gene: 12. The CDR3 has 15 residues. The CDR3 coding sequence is TGTGCCAGCAGCGCGGGTACTACAGGGGTGAACGAGCAGTACTTC. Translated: CASSAGTTGVNEQYF.

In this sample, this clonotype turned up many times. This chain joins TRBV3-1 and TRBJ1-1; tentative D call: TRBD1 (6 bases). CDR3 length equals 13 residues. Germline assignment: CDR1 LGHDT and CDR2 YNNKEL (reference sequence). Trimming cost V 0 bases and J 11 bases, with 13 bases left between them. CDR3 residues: CASSQDVSRGAFF. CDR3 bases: TGTGCCAGCAGCCAAGATGTGAGCAGGGGTGCTTTCTTT.

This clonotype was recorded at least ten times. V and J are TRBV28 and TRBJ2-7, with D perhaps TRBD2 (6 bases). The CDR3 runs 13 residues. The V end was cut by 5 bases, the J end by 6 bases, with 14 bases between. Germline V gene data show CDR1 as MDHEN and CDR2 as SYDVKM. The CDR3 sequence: CASSLSTEGEQYF. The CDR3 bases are TGTGCCAGCAGTCTATCGACGGAGGGCGAGCAGTACTTC.

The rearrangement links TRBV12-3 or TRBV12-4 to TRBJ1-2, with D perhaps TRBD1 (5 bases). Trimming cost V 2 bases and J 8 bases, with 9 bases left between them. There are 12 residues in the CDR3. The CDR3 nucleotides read TGTGCCAGCAGTTTAACAGGACCCGGCTACACCTTC. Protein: CASSLTGPGYTF.

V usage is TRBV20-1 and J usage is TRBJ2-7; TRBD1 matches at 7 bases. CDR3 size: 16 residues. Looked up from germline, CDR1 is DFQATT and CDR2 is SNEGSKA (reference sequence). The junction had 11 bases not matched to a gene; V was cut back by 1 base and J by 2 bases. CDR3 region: CSARVDPGQQAYEQYF. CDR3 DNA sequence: TGCAGTGCTAGAGTGGATCCGGGACAGCAAGCCTACGAGCAGTACTTC.

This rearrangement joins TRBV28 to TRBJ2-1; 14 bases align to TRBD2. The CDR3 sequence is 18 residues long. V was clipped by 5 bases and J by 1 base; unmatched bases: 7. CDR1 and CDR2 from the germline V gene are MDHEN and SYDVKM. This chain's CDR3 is CASSPGTSGRLSYNEQFF. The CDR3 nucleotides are TGTGCCAGCAGTCCAGGGACTAGCGGGAGACTTTCCTACAATGAGCAGTTCTTC. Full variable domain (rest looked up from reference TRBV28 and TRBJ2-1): DVKVTQSSRYLVKRTGEKVFLECVQDMDHENMFWYRQDPGLGLRLIYFSYDVKMKEKGDIPEGYSVSREKKERFSLILESASTNQTSMYLCASSPGTSGRLSYNEQFFGPGTRLTVL.

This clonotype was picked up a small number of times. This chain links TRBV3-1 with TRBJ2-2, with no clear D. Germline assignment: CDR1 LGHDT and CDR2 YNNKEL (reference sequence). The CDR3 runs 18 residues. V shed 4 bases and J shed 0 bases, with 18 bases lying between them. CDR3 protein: CASSPTKFATANTGELFF. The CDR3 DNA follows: TGTGCCAGCAGCCCAACAAAATTTGCAACCGCGAACACCGGGGAGCTGTTTTTT.

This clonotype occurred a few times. Here the CDR3 DNA reads TGTGCCAGCAGTCGACACCCCGGGGCAGGGCGGACCGGGGAGCTGTTTTTT. The encoded protein is CASSRHPGAGRTGELFF. The chain combines TRBV28 with TRBJ2-2; D tentatively reads TRBD1 or TRBD2 (5 bases each). Germline V gives CDR1 MDHEN, CDR2 SYDVKM. The CDR3 has 17 residues. V lost 5 bases and J 5 bases, leaving 21 bases between the germline ends.

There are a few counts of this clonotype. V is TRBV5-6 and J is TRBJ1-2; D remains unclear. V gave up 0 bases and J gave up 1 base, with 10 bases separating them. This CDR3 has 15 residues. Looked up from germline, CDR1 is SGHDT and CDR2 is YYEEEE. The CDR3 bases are TGTGCCAGCAGCTTGGACAGTATCTTTAACTATGGCTACACCTTC. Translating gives CASSLDSIFNYGYTF.

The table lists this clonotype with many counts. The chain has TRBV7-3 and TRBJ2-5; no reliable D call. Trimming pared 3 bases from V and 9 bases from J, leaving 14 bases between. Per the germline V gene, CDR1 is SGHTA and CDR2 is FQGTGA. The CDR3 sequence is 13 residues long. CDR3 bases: TGTGCCAGCAGCTTGACCCGCGGAAGTGCCCAGTACTTC. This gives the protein CASSLTRGSAQYF.

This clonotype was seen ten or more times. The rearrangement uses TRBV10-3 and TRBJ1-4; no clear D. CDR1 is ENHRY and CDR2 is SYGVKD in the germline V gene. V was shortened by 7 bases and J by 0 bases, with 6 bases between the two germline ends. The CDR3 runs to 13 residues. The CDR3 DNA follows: TGTGCCATCAAGGGAGCAACTAATGAAAAACTGTTTTTT. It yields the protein CAIKGATNEKLFF.

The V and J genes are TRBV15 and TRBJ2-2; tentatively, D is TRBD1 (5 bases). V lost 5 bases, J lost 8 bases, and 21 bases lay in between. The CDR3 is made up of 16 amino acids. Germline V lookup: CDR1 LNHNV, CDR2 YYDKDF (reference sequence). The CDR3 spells CATSFSSQGLGGELFF. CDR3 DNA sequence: TGTGCCACCAGCTTTAGCTCCCAGGGTCTCGGAGGGGAGCTGTTTTTT.

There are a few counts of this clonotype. CDR3 bases: TGTGCCAGCAGCTTAGGTCCGGAGGGTCATGGCTACACCTTC. Its protein is CASSLGPEGHGYTF. This rearrangement joins TRBV7-3 to TRBJ1-2; D not certain. The CDR3 is 14 residues long. The germline gives CDR1 SGHTA, CDR2 FQGTGA. Trimming took 2 bases from V and 6 from J, leaving 13 bases between them.

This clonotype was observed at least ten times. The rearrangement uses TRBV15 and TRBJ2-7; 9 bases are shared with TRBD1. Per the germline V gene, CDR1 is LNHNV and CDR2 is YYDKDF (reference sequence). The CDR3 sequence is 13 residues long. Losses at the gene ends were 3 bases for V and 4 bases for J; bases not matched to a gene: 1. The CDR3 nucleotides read TGTGCCACCAGCAGGGACAGGGGTTACGAGCAGTACTTC. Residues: CATSRDRGYEQYF.